These 23 T cell receptor beta chains came from one sample sequenced in a study of blood T cell repertoires in COVID-19. The repertoire was sequenced with immunoSEQ multiplex PCR; TCRdb's copy has only in-frame clones and lacks some. The sample includes tens of thousands of clones, approximately 90% of them seen just once. Sequenced material: peripheral blood. Source of these receptors: a human donor in a cohort sampled during active COVID-19.

V is TRBV6-6 and J is TRBJ1-6, with D possibly TRBD1 on 5 matching bases. Germline V gene lookup returns CDR1 MNHNY and CDR2 SVGAGI (reference sequence). With 4 bases removed from V and 5 bases from J, the gap between germline ends came to 15 bases. CDR3 length equals 16 residues. The CDR3 DNA follows: TGTGCCAGCAGTTCCCCCCAGGGCCTTGATAATTCACCCCTCCACTTT. This sequence encodes CASSSPQGLDNSPLHF.

The CDR3 DNA sequence: TGTGCCAGCAGTACCCGGGGGGACAGGGGGCAAGAGACCCAGTACTTC. This codes for CASSTRGDRGQETQYF. J is TRBJ2-5 and V is TRBV6-2 or TRBV6-3, with TRBD1 matching 11 bases. The CDR3 contains 16 residues. The germline V gene encodes CDR1 MNHEY and CDR2 SVGEGT. The V segment lost 5 bases and the J segment 2 bases; nucleotides outside the gene matches: 7.

The genes are TRBV30 and TRBJ2-7; TRBD2 matches at 8 bases. This CDR3 is built from 13 residues. CDR1 and CDR2 (germline): GTSNPN, SVGIG (reference sequence). V shed 2 bases, J shed 6 bases, and the junction held 6 bases outside the gene matches. CDR3 in amino acids: CAWSTPGGREQYF. Here the CDR3 DNA reads TGTGCCTGGAGTACACCGGGGGGGCGCGAGCAGTACTTC.

The V gene is TRBV6-4, the J gene TRBJ2-3; 11 bases map to TRBD2. This CDR3 spans 16 amino acids. Looked up from germline, CDR1 is MRHNA and CDR2 is SNTAGT. The J segment lost 2 bases and the V segment lost 6 bases, leaving 7 bases of the junction unmatched. This chain's CDR3 is CASRTGLAETTDTQYF. As DNA, the CDR3 is TGTGCCAGCAGGACGGGACTAGCGGAGACCACAGATACGCAGTATTTT.

This clone was picked up one time. V usage is TRBV3-1 (or the pseudogene TRBV3-2) and J usage is TRBJ2-7, with D possibly being TRBD1 (6 bases). Germline V lookup: CDR1 LGHDT, CDR2 YNNKEL (reference sequence). Trimming removed 4 bases from V and 3 bases from J, with 7 bases in between. This CDR3 has 12 amino acids. The CDR3 reads CASSPQGYEQYF. CDR3 in DNA: TGTGCCAGCAGCCCACAGGGCTACGAGCAGTACTTC.

Comment on this clone: At one end, the junction sequence differs from germline, possibly due to a read error. This chain links TRBV5-4 with TRBJ2-1, with 8 bases matching TRBD1. This CDR3 spans 12 amino acids. CDR1 is SGHNT, CDR2 YYREEE, per germline (reference sequence). DNA of the CDR3: TGTGCCAGCAGCGGAGGACAGGGCAACCCGGTCTTC. Protein sequence: CASSGGQGNPVF.

The V gene is TRBV27, the J gene TRBJ2-3, with D hard to call. This CDR3 is 18 amino acids long. The germline V gene has CDR1 MNHEY and CDR2 SMNVEV (reference sequence). Trimming pared 4 bases from V and 2 bases from J, leaving 22 bases between. CDR3 coding DNA: TGTGCCAGCAGTTCATCCCTAGGCCCTAAAGTAAACACAGATACGCAGTATTTT. Translated: CASSSSLGPKVNTDTQYF.

Only a few counts were recorded for this clone. The V and J genes are TRBV7-3 and TRBJ2-1; the D gene is possibly TRBD1 (5 bases). This CDR3 is 14 amino acids long. V was shortened by 5 bases and J by 2 bases, with 10 bases between the two germline ends. The germline CDR1 and CDR2 sequences are SGHTA and FQGTGA. The CDR3 reads CASSQTGAYNEQFF. CDR3 sequence (DNA): TGTGCCAGCAGCCAAACAGGCGCCTACAATGAGCAGTTCTTC.

This clone was seen more than once but under ten times. The V gene is TRBV11-2, the J gene TRBJ2-7; 7 bases are shared with TRBD1. This CDR3 has 16 residues. The V gene end was trimmed by 5 bases and the J gene end by 2 bases; junction bases not matched to a gene: 12. Per germline, CDR1 SGHAT and CDR2 FQNNGV. The CDR3 protein is CASSPIWDSAPYEQYF. CDR3 coding DNA: TGTGCCAGCAGCCCAATCTGGGACAGCGCACCCTACGAGCAGTACTTC.

The V and J genes are TRBV15 and TRBJ2-3; TRBD1 is a possible D gene (6 bases). V was cut by 3 bases and J by 0 bases, with 16 bases left in between. The CDR3 totals 17 residues. Germline V gives CDR1 LNHNV, CDR2 YYDKDF (reference sequence). CDR3 DNA sequence: TGTGCCACCAGCAGCTTCCGGACAGAAGTTAGCACAGATACGCAGTATTTT. Its translation is CATSSFRTEVSTDTQYF. Variable domain in full (rest from reference TRBV15 and TRBJ2-3): DAMVIQNPRYQVTQFGKPVTLSCSQTLNHNVMYWYQQKSSQAPKLLFHYYDKDFNNEADTPDNFQSRRPNTSFCFLDIRSPGLGDTAMYLCATSSFRTEVSTDTQYFGPGTRLTVL.

V is TRBV7-9 and J is TRBJ1-4; D not resolved. There are 16 residues in the CDR3. V was clipped by 1 base and J by 8 bases, with 17 bases between them. The germline CDR1 and CDR2 sequences are SEHNR and FQNEAQ (reference sequence). The CDR3 sequence is CASSLGPGGRQEKLFF. The DNA of the CDR3 is TGTGCCAGCAGCTTAGGGCCCGGAGGGCGTCAAGAAAAACTGTTTTTT.

The chain carries TRBV6-6 and TRBJ2-7, with unresolved D. Per germline, CDR1 MNHNY and CDR2 SVGAGI (reference sequence). Trimming removed 6 bases at V and 5 bases at J, with 11 bases between. The CDR3 loop spans 12 amino acids. DNA of the CDR3: TGTGCCAGCAGCAGCGCCCAACACGAGCAGTACTTC. Its translation: CASSSAQHEQYF.

This chain links TRBV5-1 with TRBJ1-1; D unclear. Germline CDR1 reads SGHRS; CDR2 reads YFSETQ. Deletions cut 4 bases from V and 4 bases from J, with 14 bases between. The CDR3 runs 14 residues. For the CDR3, the DNA is TGCGCCAGCAGCCCGGCGACTAGAACCACTGAAGCTTTCTTT. Encoded protein: CASSPATRTTEAFF.

The chain combines TRBV6-1 with TRBJ1-1; no reliable D call. CDR3 length equals 13 residues. CDR1 is MNHNS, CDR2 SASEGT, per germline. V was pared by 3 bases and J by 1 base, with 6 bases between. Here the CDR3 DNA reads TGTGCCAGCAGTGACGTGAGGAACACTGAAGCTTTCTTT. Translating it yields CASSDVRNTEAFF.

Concerning this clone itself: The junction departs from the called germline gene at one end, perhaps through a read error. The chain employs TRBV3-1 (or the pseudogene TRBV3-2) and TRBJ2-7; 14 bases are a match to TRBD2. Germline V gene data show CDR1 as LGHDT and CDR2 as YNNKEL (reference sequence). The CDR3 spans 21 residues. CDR3 nucleotides: TGTGCCAGCAGCCCCCTTTTGTTGGGACTAGCGGGGGCCTCAACCCACTACGCGCAGTACTTC. Amino acid sequence: CASSPLLLGLAGASTHYAQYF.

V and J are TRBV28 and TRBJ1-6; D ambiguous. The CDR3 runs to 13 residues. Germline CDR1 and CDR2: MDHEN and SYDVKM. The ends were cut back, 8 bases at V and 8 bases at J, with 13 bases in the middle. Here the CDR3 reads CASLTGRDSPLHF. CDR3 coding DNA: TGTGCCAGCCTGACGGGGAGGGATTCACCCCTCCACTTT.

The gene calls are TRBV7-2 and TRBJ1-5; D is undetermined. Germline V CDR1 and CDR2: SGHTA, FQGNSA. The germline V and J ends were trimmed by 0 bases and 1 base, with 7 bases remaining between them. This CDR3 is 15 amino acids long. This CDR3 is CASSLAQASNQPQHF. CDR3 coding DNA: TGTGCCAGCAGCTTAGCGCAGGCCAGCAATCAGCCCCAGCATTTT.

The chain has TRBV5-1 and TRBJ2-7; TRBD1 agrees at 9 bases. The CDR3 contains 14 residues. The germline gives CDR1 SGHRS, CDR2 YFSETQ. V was clipped by 7 bases and J by 3 bases; unmatched bases: 8. CDR3 amino acids: CASGGTGRYYEQYF. The CDR3 DNA follows: TGCGCCAGCGGCGGGACAGGGAGATACTACGAGCAGTACTTC.

The chain links TRBV5-1 to TRBJ2-5, with D tentatively TRBD2 (6 bases). The ends were cut back, 4 bases at V and 0 bases at J, with 13 bases in the middle. The CDR3 is made up of 15 amino acids. From germline, CDR1 is SGHRS and CDR2 YFSETQ. CDR3 sequence: CASSPGVTNQETQYF. CDR3 coding DNA: TGCGCCAGCAGCCCGGGGGTGACAAACCAAGAGACCCAGTACTTC.

The rearrangement uses TRBV10-3 and TRBJ2-1, with D possibly matching TRBD1 (6 bases). The germline V and J ends were trimmed by 5 bases and 6 bases, with 14 bases remaining between them. The CDR3 runs 14 residues. CDR1 is ENHRY, CDR2 SYGVKD, per germline. The CDR3 reads CAISRGQGSNEQFF. The DNA for the CDR3 is TGTGCCATCAGTAGAGGGCAGGGGAGCAATGAGCAGTTCTTC.

The J gene is TRBJ2-5, the V gene TRBV18; no firm D call. V lost 2 bases and J 1 base, leaving 8 bases between the germline ends. This CDR3 spans 14 amino acids. Germline assignment: CDR1 KGHSH and CDR2 LQKENI. This CDR3 is CASSPSAVQETQYF. The CDR3 nucleotides are TGTGCCAGCTCACCATCGGCGGTCCAAGAGACCCAGTACTTC.

This clone was detected only a few times. J is TRBJ1-5 and V is TRBV10-3; D call uncertain. This CDR3 contains 14 residues. The ends were cut back, 4 bases at V and 0 bases at J, with 7 bases in the middle. The germline CDR1 and CDR2 sequences are ENHRY and SYGVKD. The CDR3 nucleotides read TGTGCCATCAGTGTCTTGTTTAGCAATCAGCCCCAGCATTTT. It translates to CAISVLFSNQPQHF.

The chain links TRBV5-1 to TRBJ1-3; D ambiguous. V lost 0 bases, J lost 0 bases, and 10 bases lay in between. The length of the CDR3 is 16 residues. Germline V gene data show CDR1 as SGHRS and CDR2 as YFSETQ. The CDR3 coding sequence is TGCGCCAGCAGCTTGGGAGGTTCCGACTCTGGAAACACCATATATTTT. Amino acid sequence: CASSLGGSDSGNTIYF. Together with reference TRBV5-1 and TRBJ1-3, the CDR3 gives the full variable domain: KAGVTQTPRYLIKTRGQQVTLSCSPISGHRSVSWYQQTPGQGLQFLFEYFSETQRNKGNFPGRFSGRQFSNSRSEMNVSTLELGDSALYLCASSLGGSDSGNTIYFGEGSWLTVV.